This is a list of T cell receptor beta chains from one sample in a study of monozygotic twins with inflammatory bowel disease. Following a re-call of the 5' RACE reads, TCRdb has one entry per CDR3 protein and lacks DNA. The specimen's table records approximately 400,000 distinct CDR3 sequences. Sample: blood. All receptors come from a human donor with ulcerative colitis or Crohn's disease, or a healthy co-twin of an affected twin (not recorded which). The CDR3 runs from the conserved cysteine through the conserved F or W. Each record gives: J gene, V gene, CDR3 protein.

J gene: TRBJ2-1
V gene: TRBV11-2
CDR3 protein: CASSLEGSGNFGNEQFF

J gene: TRBJ2-1
V gene: TRBV4-3
CDR3 protein: CASSQDWTTNEQFF

J gene: TRBJ2-7
V gene: TRBV4-1
CDR3 protein: CASSQRWTGFDEQYF

J gene: TRBJ1-5
V gene: TRBV2
CDR3 protein: CAVSGHPPHGNQPQHF

J gene: TRBJ2-3
V gene: TRBV5-1
CDR3 protein: CASSTGTGGFATDTQYF

J gene: TRBJ2-1
V gene: TRBV2
CDR3 protein: CASRGVGWEQFF

J gene: TRBJ2-2
V gene: TRBV4-3
CDR3 protein: CASSRGRSGELFF

J gene: TRBJ2-5
V gene: TRBV18
CDR3 protein: CASSPKAGDQETQYF

J gene: TRBJ1-4
V gene: TRBV5-6
CDR3 protein: CASSGTTNEKLFF

J gene: TRBJ1-2
V gene: TRBV18
CDR3 protein: CASSPRDRTYGYTF

J gene: TRBJ1-1
V gene: TRBV11-1
CDR3 protein: CASTWDRHNTEAFF

J gene: TRBJ1-2
V gene: TRBV11-2
CDR3 protein: CASSWAGTGTYGYTF